These 20 T cell receptor beta chains share one sample of origin, sequenced in a study of T cell responses to AZD1222 COVID-19 vaccine. Profiling relied on immunoSEQ multiplex PCR, and the TCRdb table lists in-frame clones only, not all of them. The repertoire has some 120,000 clones, over 75% of them found once; the top ten carry 4% to 5%. The sample consisted of peripheral blood, taken 28 days after the second dose of the MenACWY control vaccine. The receptors come from an adult who received the MenACWY meningococcal vaccine as a control.

The chain joins TRBV5-1 to TRBJ2-2, with D possibly being TRBD2 (5 bases). Germline CDR1 and CDR2: SGHRS and YFSETQ. This CDR3 spans 16 amino acids. Trimming stripped 2 bases from V and 0 bases from J, with 11 bases between. CDR3 loop: CASSLTPGSNTGELFF. The CDR3 bases are TGCGCCAGCAGCTTAACTCCGGGATCGAACACCGGGGAGCTGTTTTTT. The full variable domain, in which reference TRBV5-1 and TRBJ2-2 provide the parts outside the CDR3, is KAGVTQTPRYLIKTRGQQVTLSCSPISGHRSVSWYQQTPGQGLQFLFEYFSETQRNKGNFPGRFSGRQFSNSRSEMNVSTLELGDSALYLCASSLTPGSNTGELFFGEGSRLTVL.

This chain joins TRBV10-3 and TRBJ2-1, with D hard to call. There are 12 residues in the CDR3. Looked up from germline, CDR1 is ENHRY and CDR2 is SYGVKD. V gave up 0 bases and J gave up 7 bases, with 4 bases separating them. CDR3 residues: CAISESGNEQFF. The CDR3 DNA sequence: TGTGCCATCAGTGAGTCGGGTAATGAGCAGTTCTTC.

The rearrangement uses TRBV28 and TRBJ2-5, with D perhaps TRBD1 (5 bases). Germline V gene lookup returns CDR1 MDHEN and CDR2 SYDVKM. This CDR3 comprises 15 residues. Trimming took off 2 bases at V and 5 bases at J, with 15 bases between the two ends. The CDR3 protein is CASSLRAGNRETQYF. The CDR3 DNA follows: TGTGCCAGCAGTTTACGGGCTGGGAACAGGGAGACCCAGTACTTC.

The V and J genes are TRBV19 and TRBJ2-1; perhaps TRBD2 as D (6 bases). Germline V gene sequence: CDR1 LNHDA, CDR2 SQIVND (reference sequence). The CDR3 spans 17 residues. V was trimmed by 5 bases and J by 5 bases, leaving 22 bases between them. The CDR3 loop is CASSLTGVAGWNNEQFF. Written as DNA, the CDR3 is TGTGCCAGTAGTCTCACGGGGGTGGCGGGATGGAACAATGAGCAGTTCTTC.

The chain combines TRBV7-2 with TRBJ1-2; TRBD1 matches 7 bases. CDR3 length: 17 amino acids. CDR1 and CDR2 from the germline V gene are SGHTA and FQGNSA. The V gene end was trimmed by 5 bases and the J gene end by 2 bases; junction bases not matched to a gene: 14. CDR3 bases: TGTGCCAGCAGCCGTAGAGCTCCCGGGACAGAAAACTATGGCTACACCTTC. Translated: CASSRRAPGTENYGYTF.

This clone was recorded only once. The CDR3, as DNA: TGTGCCAGCAGCAGTTACCGGGCCTACAATGAGCAGTTCTTC. This encodes CASSSYRAYNEQFF. The V gene is TRBV14, the J gene TRBJ2-1, with D unresolved. CDR1 SGHDN and CDR2 FVKESK come from the germline V gene. Trimming took off 5 bases at V and 2 bases at J, with 10 bases between the two ends. The CDR3 length is 14 residues.

The gene calls are TRBV27 and TRBJ1-4; 12 bases map to TRBD1. Germline V gene data show CDR1 as MNHEY and CDR2 as SMNVEV (reference sequence). V trimming: 6 bases; J trimming: 0 bases; junction bases outside the gene matches: 8. The CDR3 has 18 residues. CDR3 residues: CASRPGQGALATNEKLFF. The DNA for the CDR3 is TGTGCCAGCAGGCCGGGACAGGGGGCCTTGGCAACTAATGAAAAACTGTTTTTT.

V and J are TRBV12-3 or TRBV12-4 and TRBJ1-5; D perhaps matches TRBD1 (6 bases). Trimming took 7 bases from V and 6 from J, leaving 13 bases between them. The CDR3 is 13 amino acids. The CDR3 loop is CASMGGALQPQHF. The CDR3 DNA follows: TGTGCCAGCATGGGGGGGGCGCTTCAGCCCCAGCATTTT.

This clone was seen more than once but under ten times. The chain uses TRBV11-2 and TRBJ1-5; D remains ambiguous. V was pared by 1 base and J by 2 bases, with 9 bases between. Germline V gene data show CDR1 as SGHAT and CDR2 as FQNNGV. CDR3 length equals 15 residues. The CDR3 DNA is TGTGCCAGCAGCTTAGGGCCGACGGGCAATCAGCCCCAGCATTTT. Its translation: CASSLGPTGNQPQHF.

This rearrangement joins TRBV5-1 to TRBJ2-2; D is tentatively TRBD1 or TRBD2 (5 bases each). CDR3 size: 15 residues. Between the trimmed V and J ends, which lost 0 bases and 4 bases, there was a span of 10 bases. Germline assignment: CDR1 SGHRS and CDR2 YFSETQ. The CDR3 reads CASSLDGAITGELFF. Here the CDR3 DNA reads TGCGCCAGCAGCTTGGACGGGGCAATCACCGGGGAGCTGTTTTTT.

The V call is TRBV11-2, the J call TRBJ2-1, with D hard to call. This CDR3 is built from 13 residues. The V gene lost 7 bases and the J gene lost 1 base, with 8 bases spanning the gap. Germline CDR1 and CDR2: SGHAT and FQNNGV. In nucleotides, the CDR3 is TGTGCCAGCAATGTTCATTCCTACAATGAGCAGTTCTTC. Translated: CASNVHSYNEQFF.

This chain uses TRBV3-1 (or the pseudogene TRBV3-2) with TRBJ1-6; D is perhaps TRBD1 (6 bases). CDR3 length: 16 residues. The V gene lost 1 base and the J gene lost 6 bases, with 13 bases spanning the gap. Germline V gene data show CDR1 as LGHDT and CDR2 as YNNKEL (reference sequence). This chain's CDR3 is CASSQGRGAANSPLHF. The CDR3 coding sequence is TGTGCCAGCAGCCAAGGAAGGGGGGCGGCTAATTCACCCCTCCACTTT.

The gene calls are TRBV5-1 and TRBJ2-1; 10 bases are shared with TRBD2. The CDR3 totals 17 residues. The V and J ends lost 2 bases and 7 bases, in that order; junction bases with no gene match: 12. Germline values: CDR1 SGHRS, CDR2 YFSETQ. The CDR3 region is CASSFSSGGLGTNEQFF. In DNA form, the CDR3 reads TGCGCCAGCAGCTTCTCTAGCGGGGGTCTGGGAACGAATGAGCAGTTCTTC. Full variable domain (missing parts from reference TRBV5-1 and TRBJ2-1): KAGVTQTPRYLIKTRGQQVTLSCSPISGHRSVSWYQQTPGQGLQFLFEYFSETQRNKGNFPGRFSGRQFSNSRSEMNVSTLELGDSALYLCASSFSSGGLGTNEQFFGPGTRLTVL.

The chain has TRBV5-1 and TRBJ1-6; 9 nucleotides agree with TRBD1. There are 15 residues in the CDR3. Germline trimming cut 4 bases from V and 8 bases from J; bases unmatched to any gene: 7. The germline gives CDR1 SGHRS, CDR2 YFSETQ. CDR3 in amino acids: CASSPDRGGYSPLHF. Written as DNA, the CDR3 is TGCGCCAGCAGCCCGGACAGGGGAGGTTATTCACCCCTCCACTTT.

This clone appeared a single time. The chain is built from TRBV9 and TRBJ2-7; weak D call: TRBD2 (6 bases). The V and J ends lost 0 bases and 2 bases respectively, with 15 bases between them. This CDR3 is 16 amino acids long. Germline V lookup: CDR1 SGDLS, CDR2 YYNGEE. This CDR3 reads CASSVDLSGLPYEQYF. The CDR3 bases are TGTGCCAGCAGCGTAGACCTTTCGGGACTCCCCTACGAGCAGTACTTC.

The CDR3 is CASSGDWGVDEQFF. Written as DNA, the CDR3 is TGTGCCAGTAGTGGGGACTGGGGGGTCGATGAGCAGTTCTTC. The chain uses TRBV19 and TRBJ2-1, with D tentatively TRBD2 (6 bases). The CDR3 consists of 14 residues. CDR1 is LNHDA and CDR2 is SQIVND in the germline V gene (reference sequence). Between the trimmed V and J ends, which lost 5 bases and 8 bases, there was a span of 16 bases.

CDR3 in DNA: TGTGCCAGCAGTTTCAACACCGGGGAGCTGTTTTTT. It encodes CASSFNTGELFF. The chain employs TRBV27 and TRBJ2-2; D remains unclear. Germline V CDR1 and CDR2: MNHEY, SMNVEV (reference sequence). Trimming cost V 3 bases and J 2 bases, with 1 base left between them. This CDR3 has 12 amino acids.

This clone was seen a single time. The chain uses TRBV5-1 and TRBJ2-7; 8 positions match TRBD1. Germline V gene data show CDR1 as SGHRS and CDR2 as YFSETQ. The ends lost 2 bases at V and 5 bases at J; junction bases unmatched: 6. This CDR3 spans 14 amino acids. CDR3 DNA sequence: TGCGCCAGCAGCTTCGGGACAGGTTTAGACGAGCAGTACTTC. Protein sequence: CASSFGTGLDEQYF. The full variable domain, completed using reference TRBV5-1 and TRBJ2-7, is KAGVTQTPRYLIKTRGQQVTLSCSPISGHRSVSWYQQTPGQGLQFLFEYFSETQRNKGNFPGRFSGRQFSNSRSEMNVSTLELGDSALYLCASSFGTGLDEQYFGPGTRLTVT.

The J gene is TRBJ1-4, the V gene TRBV7-2, with D unclear. CDR1 is SGHTA and CDR2 is FQGNSA in the germline V gene. The V end lost 2 bases, the J end lost 5 bases, and 15 bases lay between the germline ends. The CDR3 extends over 16 amino acids. The chain's CDR3 is CASSLLSPSTNEKLFF. As DNA, the CDR3 is TGTGCCAGCAGCTTATTAAGCCCATCCACGAATGAAAAACTGTTTTTT.

The chain combines TRBV6-5 with TRBJ1-2; 10 nucleotides line up with TRBD1. From germline, CDR1 is MNHEY and CDR2 SVGAGI. The junction had 5 bases not matched to a gene; V was cut back by 2 bases and J by 5 bases. CDR3 length equals 15 residues. CDR3 bases: TGTGCCAGCAGTTACGCCTCGGACAGGGGGTATGGCTACACCTTC. As protein: CASSYASDRGYGYTF.